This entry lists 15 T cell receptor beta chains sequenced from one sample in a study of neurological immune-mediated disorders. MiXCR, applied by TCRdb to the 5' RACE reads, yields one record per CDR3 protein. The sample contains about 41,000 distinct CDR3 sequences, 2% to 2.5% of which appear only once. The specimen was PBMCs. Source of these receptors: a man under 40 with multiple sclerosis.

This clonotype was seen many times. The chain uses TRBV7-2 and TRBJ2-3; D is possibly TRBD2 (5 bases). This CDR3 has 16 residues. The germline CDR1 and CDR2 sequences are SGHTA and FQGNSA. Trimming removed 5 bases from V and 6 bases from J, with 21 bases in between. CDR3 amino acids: CASSPTNSLTGDTQYF. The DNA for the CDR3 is TGTGCCAGCAGCCCGACTAATTCCCTAACGGGGGATACGCAGTATTTT.

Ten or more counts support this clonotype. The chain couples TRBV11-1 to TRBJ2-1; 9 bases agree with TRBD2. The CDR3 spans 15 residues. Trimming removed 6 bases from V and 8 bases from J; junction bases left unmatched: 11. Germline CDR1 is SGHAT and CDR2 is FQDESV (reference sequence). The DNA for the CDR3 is TGTGCCAGCAGGTCTCTAGCGGGGCGGGGCGATGAGCAGTTCTTC. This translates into CASRSLAGRGDEQFF.

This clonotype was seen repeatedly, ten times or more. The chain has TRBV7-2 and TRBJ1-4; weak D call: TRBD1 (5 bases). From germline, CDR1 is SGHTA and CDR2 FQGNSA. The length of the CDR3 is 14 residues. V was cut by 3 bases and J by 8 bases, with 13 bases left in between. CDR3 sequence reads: CASSFLRDPEKLFF. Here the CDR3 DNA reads TGTGCCAGCAGCTTTTTAAGGGACCCCGAAAAACTGTTTTTT.

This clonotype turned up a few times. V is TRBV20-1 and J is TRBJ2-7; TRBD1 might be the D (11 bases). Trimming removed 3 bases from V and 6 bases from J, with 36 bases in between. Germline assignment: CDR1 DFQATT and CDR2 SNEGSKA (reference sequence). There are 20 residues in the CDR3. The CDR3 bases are TGCAGTGCTAGTGGGAGTGTTCGGGACAGGGGGACTAGCGAGGGGCTCGAGCAGTACTTC. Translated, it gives CSASGSVRDRGTSEGLEQYF.

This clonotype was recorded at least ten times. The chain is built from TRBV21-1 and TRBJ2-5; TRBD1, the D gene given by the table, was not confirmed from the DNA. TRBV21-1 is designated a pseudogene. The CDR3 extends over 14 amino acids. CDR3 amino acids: CASSKEKGGETQYF. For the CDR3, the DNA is TGTGCCAGCAGCAAAGAGAAGGGCGGGGAGACCCAGTACTTC.

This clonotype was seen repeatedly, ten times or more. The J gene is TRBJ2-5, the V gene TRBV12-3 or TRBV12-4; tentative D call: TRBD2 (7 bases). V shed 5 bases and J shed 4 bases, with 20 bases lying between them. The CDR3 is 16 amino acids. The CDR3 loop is CASSLRRGLGGETQYF. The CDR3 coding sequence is TGTGCCAGCAGTCTCCGGCGGGGGCTTGGAGGAGAGACCCAGTACTTC.

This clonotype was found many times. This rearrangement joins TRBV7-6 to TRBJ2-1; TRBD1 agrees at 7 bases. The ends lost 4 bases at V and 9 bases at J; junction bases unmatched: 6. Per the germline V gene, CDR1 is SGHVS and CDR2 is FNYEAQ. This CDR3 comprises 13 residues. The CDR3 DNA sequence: TGTGCCAGCAGCTCGAGACAGGGAACTGAGCAGTTCTTC. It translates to CASSSRQGTEQFF.

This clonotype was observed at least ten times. The DNA of the CDR3 is TGTGCCAGCAGCTTTCCCAGCAAGAACACTGAAGCTTTCTTT. It encodes CASSFPSKNTEAFF. The genes are TRBV7-9 and TRBJ1-1; D is unresolved. CDR1 is SEHNR, CDR2 FQNEAQ, per germline (reference sequence). Trimming shortened V by 3 bases and J by 1 base, and 9 bases separated the two germline ends. This CDR3 has 14 amino acids.

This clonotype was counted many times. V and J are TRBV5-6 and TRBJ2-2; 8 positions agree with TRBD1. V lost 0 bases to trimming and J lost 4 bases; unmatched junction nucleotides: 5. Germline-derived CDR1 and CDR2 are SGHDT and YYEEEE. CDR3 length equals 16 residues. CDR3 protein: CASSLVGQAVTGELFF. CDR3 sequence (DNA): TGTGCCAGCAGCTTGGTGGGACAGGCCGTCACCGGGGAGCTGTTTTTT.

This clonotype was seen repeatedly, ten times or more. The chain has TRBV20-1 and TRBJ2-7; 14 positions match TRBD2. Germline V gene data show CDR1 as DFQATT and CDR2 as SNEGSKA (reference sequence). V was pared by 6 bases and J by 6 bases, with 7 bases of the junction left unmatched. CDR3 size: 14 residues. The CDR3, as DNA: TGCAGTGCCTCGGGGACTAGCGGGAGTGGCGAGCAGTACTTC. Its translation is CSASGTSGSGEQYF.

The CDR3 reads CASSLGEAKNTEAFF. CDR3 DNA: TGCGCCAGCAGCTTGGGCGAAGCGAAGAACACTGAAGCTTTCTTT. V usage is TRBV5-1 and J usage is TRBJ1-1; D gene ambiguous. This CDR3 is built from 15 residues. CDR1 is SGHRS, CDR2 YFSETQ, per germline. V was cut by 0 bases and J by 1 base, with 10 bases left in between.

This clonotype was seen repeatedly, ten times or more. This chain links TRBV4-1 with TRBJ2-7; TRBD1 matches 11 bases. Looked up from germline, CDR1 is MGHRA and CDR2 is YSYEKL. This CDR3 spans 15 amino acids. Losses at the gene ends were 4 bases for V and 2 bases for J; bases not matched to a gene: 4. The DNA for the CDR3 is TGCGCCAGCAGCCCCCGGGACAGGGGGACCTACGAGCAGTACTTC. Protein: CASSPRDRGTYEQYF.

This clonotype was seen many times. The CDR3 is CSARSAYEQYF. DNA of the CDR3: TGCAGTGCCCGATCAGCCTACGAGCAGTACTTC. This sequence joins TRBV20-1 and TRBJ2-7; D gene uncertain. Germline assignment: CDR1 DFQATT and CDR2 SNEGSKA (reference sequence). V was cut by 6 bases and J by 2 bases, with 8 bases left in between. The CDR3 spans 11 residues.

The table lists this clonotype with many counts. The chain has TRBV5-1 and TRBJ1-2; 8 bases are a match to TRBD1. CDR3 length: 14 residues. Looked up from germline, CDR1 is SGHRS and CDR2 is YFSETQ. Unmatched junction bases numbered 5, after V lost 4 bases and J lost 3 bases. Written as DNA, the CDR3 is TGCGCCAGCAGCACCGGGACAGGATACTATGGCTACACCTTC. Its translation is CASSTGTGYYGYTF.

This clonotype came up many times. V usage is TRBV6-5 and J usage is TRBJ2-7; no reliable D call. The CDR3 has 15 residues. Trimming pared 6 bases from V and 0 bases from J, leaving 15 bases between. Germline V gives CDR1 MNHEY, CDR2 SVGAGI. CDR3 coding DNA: TGTGCCAGCAGGCCCCACATGTACGCCTCCTACGAGCAGTACTTC. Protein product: CASRPHMYASYEQYF.